This TCR beta chain is from a study of blood T cell repertoires in COVID-19. As for the study in general: T cells, B-cell-depleted T cells, or PBMCs supplied cDNA or gDNA.

The protocol was immunoSEQ multiplex PCR, while the TCRdb copy is restricted to in-frame clones and leaves out a portion. The data contain around 200,000 clones, roughly nine tenths of them singletons. This CDR3 is 13 amino acids long. J lost 7 bases, V lost 6 bases, and 6 bases had no gene match. Germline CDR1 is MNHEY and CDR2 is SVGAGI. The receptor's source is a woman in her forties or fifties in a cohort exposed to, infected with or recovered from COVID-19 (not recorded which). Sequencing was done on a sample of PBMCs or T cells enriched from blood (not recorded which). The chain carries TRBV6-5 and TRBJ1-5; 7 positions agree with TRBD1. CDR3 residues: CASRTGNLQPQHF. DNA for the CDR3: TGTGCCAGCAGGACAGGGAACTTGCAGCCCCAGCATTTT.